These T cell receptor beta chains were read from a single sample in a study of blood T cells in healthy people across ages. MiXCR, applied by TCRdb to the 5' RACE reads, yields one record per CDR3 protein. The sample lists about 570,000 distinct CDR3 sequences; 27% were seen once. The sequenced sample was blood. These receptor sequences come from a woman in her seventies in good health. Both conserved end residues are part of each CDR3. D genes are given only for firm matches. Size tells how often a clone was seen (once, few, many) or the class of an expanded clone, and some rows leave it out.

size,D,J,V,CDR3,DNA
.,.,TRBJ1-2,TRBV20-1,CSGLMDGYTF,TGCAGTGGACTGATGGATGGCTACACCTTC
.,.,TRBJ1-2,TRBV20-1,CSANTNYGYTF,TGCAGTGCTAACACTAACTATGGCTACACCTTC
.,.,TRBJ2-7,TRBV7-3,CASSPFRDSYEQYF,TGTGCCAGCAGCCCTTTCAGGGACTCCTACGAGCAGTACTTC
few,TRBD2,TRBJ2-7,TRBV11-2,CATRPPGGSCEQYF,TGTGCCACCCGGCCTCCGGGGGGGTCCTGCGAGCAGTACTTC
few,.,TRBJ1-2,TRBV5-1,CASSLGDTGPHGYTF,TGCGCCAGCAGCTTGGGGGATACAGGTCCTCATGGCTACACCTTC
.,TRBD1,TRBJ1-2,TRBV10-3,CAIRMTGPQNYGYTF,TGTGCCATCAGGATGACAGGGCCTCAAAACTATGGCTACACCTTC
.,TRBD2,TRBJ2-1,TRBV29-1,CSVVPGLAVYNEQFF,TGCAGCGTTGTTCCGGGACTAGCGGTCTACAATGAGCAGTTCTTC
.,.,TRBJ2-5,TRBV5-6,CASSLSRGGEQYF,TGTGCCAGCAGCTTGTCCAGGGGTGGAGAGCAGTACTTC
.,.,TRBJ1-4,TRBV27,CASSFLQGARNEKLFF,TGTGCCAGCAGTTTTCTTCAGGGCGCCCGTAATGAAAAACTGTTTTTT
.,.,TRBJ2-7,TRBV7-9,CASSSGAGQRGGTYEQYF,TGTGCCAGCAGCTCTGGGGCAGGGCAAAGGGGCGGAACCTACGAGCAGTACTTC
.,.,TRBJ1-3,TRBV7-9,CASSLVATGENTIYF,TGTGCCAGCAGCTTAGTCGCGACAGGAGAGAACACCATATATTTT
few,.,TRBJ1-4,TRBV5-6,CASSLFAGGARKLFF,TGTGCCAGCAGCTTGTTTGCCGGGGGCGCCCGAAAACTGTTTTTT
.,.,TRBJ1-3,TRBV12-3/TRBV12-4,CASRPNLRGLRARWNTIYF,TGTGCCAGCAGGCCTAACCTGCGGGGGCTCCGGGCAAGGTGGAACACCATATATTTT
few,.,TRBJ2-3,TRBV18,CASSQQASGADTQYF,TGTGCCAGCTCACAACAGGCCTCCGGGGCAGATACGCAGTATTTT
few,TRBD2,TRBJ2-4,TRBV27,CASSSPLGGRPKNIQYF,TGTGCCAGCAGTTCGCCTTTGGGCGGGAGGCCCAAAAACATTCAGTACTTC
few,TRBD1,TRBJ1-2,TRBV2,CASSAQVTGGGGYTF,TGTGCCAGCAGTGCTCAGGTTACAGGGGGAGGTGGCTACACCTTC
.,.,TRBJ1-1,TRBV6-2/TRBV6-3,CASSLATGGYETEAFF,TGTGCCAGCAGTTTGGCTACTGGGGGGTACGAAACTGAAGCTTTCTTT
.,TRBD2,TRBJ2-5,TRBV7-3,CASSLGLAGRQETQYF,TGTGCCAGCAGCTTGGGACTAGCGGGGCGCCAAGAGACCCAGTACTTC
many,TRBD1,TRBJ2-1,TRBV7-2,CASSGRTGGGIGEQFF,TGTGCCAGCAGCGGTCGGACAGGGGGAGGGATAGGAGAGCAGTTCTTC
few,TRBD2,TRBJ2-1,TRBV29-1,CSVEDREGIDNEQFF,TGCAGCGTTGAAGATCGGGAGGGGATCGACAATGAGCAGTTCTTC
few,.,TRBJ2-1,TRBV27,CASSPPVGHEQFF,TGTGCCAGCAGTCCCCCAGTGGGCCATGAGCAGTTCTTC
.,.,TRBJ2-5,TRBV2,CTVRGPLGTQYF,TGTACCGTTAGGGGCCCCCTGGGGACCCAGTACTTC
few,.,TRBJ1-6,TRBV6-9,CASIYCGRLNSPLHF,TGTGCCAGCATCTATTGTGGACGCCTTAATTCACCCCTCCACTTT
.,TRBD2,TRBJ2-1,TRBV12-3/TRBV12-4,CASSLTGGGAYNEQFF,TGTGCCAGCAGTCTTACCGGGGGAGGGGCCTACAATGAGCAGTTCTTC
.,.,TRBJ2-5,TRBV20-1,CSASQQETQYF,TGCAGTGCTAGTCAGCAAGAGACCCAGTACTTC
few,.,TRBJ1-1,TRBV7-6,CASSFTGVNTEAFF,TGTGCCAGCTCGTTTACGGGGGTGAACACTGAAGCTTTCTTT
few,.,TRBJ1-1,TRBV20-1,CSASLGSPEAFF,TGCAGTGCTAGCTTGGGGTCCCCTGAAGCTTTCTTT
few,TRBD2,TRBJ2-5,TRBV20-1,CSAVTSGGYQETQYF,TGCAGTGCAGTGACTAGCGGGGGCTACCAAGAGACCCAGTACTTC
few,TRBD2,TRBJ2-3,TRBV4-2,CASSQAPSGGASTDTQYF,TGTGCCAGCAGCCAAGCTCCTAGCGGGGGGGCTAGCACAGATACGCAGTATTTT
.,.,TRBJ2-5,TRBV7-9,CASSSEGGAEETQYF,TGTGCCAGCAGCTCAGAGGGTGGGGCTGAAGAGACCCAGTACTTC
once,.,TRBJ2-5,TRBV15,CATSRDRGTAEEYF,TGTGCCACCAGCAGAGATCGGGGGACGGCCGAGGAGTACTTC
.,TRBD2,TRBJ2-5,TRBV20-1,CSAMASGGAVGETQYF,TGCAGTGCTATGGCTAGCGGGGGGGCCGTCGGAGAGACCCAGTACTTC
.,TRBD2,TRBJ2-1,TRBV15,CATSRDGLAGNNEQFF,TGTGCCACCAGCAGAGACGGACTAGCGGGTAACAATGAGCAGTTCTTC
.,.,TRBJ1-2,TRBV27,CASTTMGGANYGYTF,TGTGCCAGCACCACAATGGGGGGAGCTAACTATGGCTACACCTTC
.,TRBD1,TRBJ2-1,TRBV5-4,CASSLGGTGLGNEQFF,TGTGCCAGCAGCTTGGGAGGGACAGGGCTAGGGAATGAGCAGTTCTTC
.,TRBD2,TRBJ2-7,TRBV20-1,CSARRASGYEQYF,TGCAGTGCGAGACGGGCTAGCGGGTATGAGCAGTACTTC
.,.,TRBJ2-7,TRBV19,CASSQRQGSDYEQYF,TGTGCCAGTAGTCAACGGCAGGGTAGTGACTACGAGCAGTACTTC
.,TRBD2,TRBJ2-2,TRBV20-1,CSAREWASGLTGELFF,TGCAGTGCTAGAGAATGGGCTAGCGGACTCACCGGGGAGCTGTTTTTT
.,.,TRBJ2-3,TRBV7-3,CASSFGGRTDTQYF,TGTGCCAGCAGCTTTGGGGGGAGAACAGATACGCAGTATTTT
.,.,TRBJ2-5,TRBV10-3,CAARARDGETQYF,TGTGCCGCGAGGGCAAGGGACGGGGAGACCCAGTACTTC
few,.,TRBJ2-5,TRBV29-1,CSVEEETQYF,TGCAGCGTTGAAGAAGAGACCCAGTACTTC
few,TRBD1,TRBJ1-2,TRBV7-2,CASSFSEGAGDYTF,TGTGCCAGCAGCTTTTCCGAGGGGGCGGGGGACTACACCTTC